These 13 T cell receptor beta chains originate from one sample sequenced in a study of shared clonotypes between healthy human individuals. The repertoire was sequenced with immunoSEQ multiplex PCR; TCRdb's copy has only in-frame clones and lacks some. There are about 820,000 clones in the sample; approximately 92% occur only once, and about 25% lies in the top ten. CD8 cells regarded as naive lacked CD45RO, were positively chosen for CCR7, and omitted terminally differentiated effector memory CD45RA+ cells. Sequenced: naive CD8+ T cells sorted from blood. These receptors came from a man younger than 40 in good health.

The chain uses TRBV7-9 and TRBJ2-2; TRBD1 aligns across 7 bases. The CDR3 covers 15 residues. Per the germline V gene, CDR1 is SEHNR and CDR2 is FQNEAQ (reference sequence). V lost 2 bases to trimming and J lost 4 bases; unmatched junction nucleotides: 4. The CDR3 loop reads CASSLKDRFTGELFF. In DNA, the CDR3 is TGTGCCAGCAGCTTAAAGGACAGGTTCACCGGGGAGCTGTTTTTT.

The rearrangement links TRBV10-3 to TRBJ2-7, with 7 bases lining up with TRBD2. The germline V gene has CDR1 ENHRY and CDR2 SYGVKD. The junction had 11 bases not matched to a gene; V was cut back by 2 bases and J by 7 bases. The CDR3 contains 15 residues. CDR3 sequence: CAISEGLAVSTEQYF. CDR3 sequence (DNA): TGTGCCATCAGTGAGGGCCTAGCGGTTTCTACGGAGCAGTACTTC.

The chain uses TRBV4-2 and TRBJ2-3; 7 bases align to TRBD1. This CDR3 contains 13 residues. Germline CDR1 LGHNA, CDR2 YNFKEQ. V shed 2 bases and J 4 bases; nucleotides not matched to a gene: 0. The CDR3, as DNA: TGTGCCAGCAGCCAAACAGGGGCAGATACGCAGTATTTT. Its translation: CASSQTGADTQYF.

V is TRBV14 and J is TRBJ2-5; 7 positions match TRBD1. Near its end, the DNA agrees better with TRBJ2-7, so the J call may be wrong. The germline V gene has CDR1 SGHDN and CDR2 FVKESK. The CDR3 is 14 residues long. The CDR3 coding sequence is TGTGCCAGCAGCCAATCCCAGGGGGCCTACGAGCAGTACTTC. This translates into CASSQSQGAYEQYF.

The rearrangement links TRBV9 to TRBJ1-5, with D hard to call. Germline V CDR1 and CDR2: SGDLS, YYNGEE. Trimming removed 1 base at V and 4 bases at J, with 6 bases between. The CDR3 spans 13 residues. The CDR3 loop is CASSVMVNQPQHF. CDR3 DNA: TGTGCCAGCAGCGTAATGGTAAATCAGCCCCAGCATTTT.

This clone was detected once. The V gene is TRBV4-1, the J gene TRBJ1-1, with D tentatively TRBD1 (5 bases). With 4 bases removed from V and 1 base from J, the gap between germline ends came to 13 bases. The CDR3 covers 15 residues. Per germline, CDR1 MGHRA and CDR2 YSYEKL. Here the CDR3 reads CASSLSGEGNTEAFF. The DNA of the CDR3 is TGCGCCAGCAGCCTATCGGGGGAAGGGAACACTGAAGCTTTCTTT.

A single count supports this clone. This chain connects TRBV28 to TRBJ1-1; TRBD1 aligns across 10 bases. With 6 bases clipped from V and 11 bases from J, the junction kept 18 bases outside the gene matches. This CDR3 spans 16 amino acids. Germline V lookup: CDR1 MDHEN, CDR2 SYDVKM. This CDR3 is CASSHIIRQGAAAAFF. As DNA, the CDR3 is TGTGCCAGCAGCCATATAATACGACAGGGGGCGGCGGCCGCTTTCTTT.

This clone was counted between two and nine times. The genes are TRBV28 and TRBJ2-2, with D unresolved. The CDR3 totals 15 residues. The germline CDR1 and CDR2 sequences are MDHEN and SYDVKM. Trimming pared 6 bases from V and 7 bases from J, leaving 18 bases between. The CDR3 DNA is TGTGCCAGCAGAAATCAAGACTCGTATAACGGGGAGCTGTTTTTT. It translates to CASRNQDSYNGELFF.

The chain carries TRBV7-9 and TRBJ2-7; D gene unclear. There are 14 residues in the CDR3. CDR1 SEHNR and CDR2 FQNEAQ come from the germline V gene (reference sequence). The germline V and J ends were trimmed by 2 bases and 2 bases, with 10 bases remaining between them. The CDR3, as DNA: TGTGCCAGCAGCTTATCTCAGGCGACCTACGAGCAGTACTTC. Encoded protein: CASSLSQATYEQYF. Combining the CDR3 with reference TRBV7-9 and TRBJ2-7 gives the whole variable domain DTGVSQNPRHKITKRGQNVTFRCDPISEHNRLYWYRQTLGQGPEFLTYFQNEAQLEKSRLLSDRFSAERPKGSFSTLEIQRTEQGDSAMYLCASSLSQATYEQYFGPGTRLTVT.

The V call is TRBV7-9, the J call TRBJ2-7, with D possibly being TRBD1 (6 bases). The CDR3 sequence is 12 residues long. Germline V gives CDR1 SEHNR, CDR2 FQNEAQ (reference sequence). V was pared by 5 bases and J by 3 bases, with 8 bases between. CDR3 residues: CASSGDIYEQYF. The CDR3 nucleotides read TGTGCCAGCAGCGGGGACATCTACGAGCAGTACTTC.

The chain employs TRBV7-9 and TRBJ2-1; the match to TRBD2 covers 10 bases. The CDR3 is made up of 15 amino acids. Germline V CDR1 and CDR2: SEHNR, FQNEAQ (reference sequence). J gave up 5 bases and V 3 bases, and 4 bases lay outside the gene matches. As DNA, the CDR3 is TGTGCCAGCAGCTTTAGCGGGAGGCTCGACAATGAGCAGTTCTTC. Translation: CASSFSGRLDNEQFF.

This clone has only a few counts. The CDR3 DNA reads as TGCGCCAGCAGCCAAGAAAGGGCCGGGGAGCTGTTTTTT. This gives the protein CASSQERAGELFF. The chain joins TRBV4-1 to TRBJ2-2; D remains unclear. Germline lookup yields CDR1 MGHRA and CDR2 YSYEKL. The ends were cut back, 0 bases at V and 6 bases at J, with 5 bases in the middle. The length of the CDR3 is 13 residues.

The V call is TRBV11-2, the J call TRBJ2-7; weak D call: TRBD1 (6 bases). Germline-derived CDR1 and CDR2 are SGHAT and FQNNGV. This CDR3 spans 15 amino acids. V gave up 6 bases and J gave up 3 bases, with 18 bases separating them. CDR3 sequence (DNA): TGTGCCAGCAGATTTTATCAGGGGACGGGCTACGAGCAGTACTTC. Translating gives CASRFYQGTGYEQYF.